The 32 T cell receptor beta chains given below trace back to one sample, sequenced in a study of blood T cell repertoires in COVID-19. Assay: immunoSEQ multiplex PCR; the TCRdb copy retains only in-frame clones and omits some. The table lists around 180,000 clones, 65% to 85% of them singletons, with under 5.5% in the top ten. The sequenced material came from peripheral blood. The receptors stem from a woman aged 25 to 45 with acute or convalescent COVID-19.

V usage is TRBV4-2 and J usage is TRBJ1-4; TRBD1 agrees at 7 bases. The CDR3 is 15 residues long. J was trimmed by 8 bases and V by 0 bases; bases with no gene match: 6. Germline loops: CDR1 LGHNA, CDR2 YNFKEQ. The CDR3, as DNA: TGTGCCAGCAGCCAAGAAGACAGGGTGGGGGAAAAACTGTTTTTT. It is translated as CASSQEDRVGEKLFF.

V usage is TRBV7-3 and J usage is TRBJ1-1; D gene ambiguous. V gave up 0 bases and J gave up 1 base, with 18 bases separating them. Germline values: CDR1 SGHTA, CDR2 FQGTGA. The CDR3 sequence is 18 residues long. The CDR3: CASSLTSLRGLRNTEAFF. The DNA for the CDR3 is TGTGCCAGCAGCTTAACCTCCCTACGGGGATTGAGGAACACTGAAGCTTTCTTT.

The CDR3 here is CASSLSPAAGYTF. DNA for the CDR3: TGTGCCAGCAGCTTGAGCCCCGCCGCTGGCTACACCTTC. The chain links TRBV13 to TRBJ1-2, with D uncertain. Per germline, CDR1 PRHDT and CDR2 FYEKMQ (reference sequence). The CDR3 spans 13 residues. V shed 3 bases and J shed 7 bases, with 12 bases lying between them.

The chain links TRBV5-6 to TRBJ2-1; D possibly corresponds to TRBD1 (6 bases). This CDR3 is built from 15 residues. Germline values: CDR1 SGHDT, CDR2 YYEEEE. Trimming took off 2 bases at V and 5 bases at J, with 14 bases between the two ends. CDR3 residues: CASSFPVGANNEQFF. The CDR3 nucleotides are TGTGCCAGCAGCTTCCCCGTGGGGGCGAACAATGAGCAGTTCTTC.

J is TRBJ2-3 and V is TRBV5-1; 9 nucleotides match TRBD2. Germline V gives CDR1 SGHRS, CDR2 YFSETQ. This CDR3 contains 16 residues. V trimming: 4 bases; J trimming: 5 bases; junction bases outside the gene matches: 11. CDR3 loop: CASSQASSGVRDTQYF. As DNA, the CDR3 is TGCGCCAGCAGCCAGGCGTCTAGCGGGGTAAGAGATACGCAGTATTTT.

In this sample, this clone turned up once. The CDR3 DNA sequence: TGTGCCATAGGTGGTGTATATGGGGGCAGGGCCTTGGGTACTGGGGCCAACGTCCTGACTTTC. This gives the protein CAIGGVYGGRALGTGANVLTF. The J gene is TRBJ2-6, the V gene TRBV10-3, with TRBD1 as a possible D gene (6 bases). The CDR3 extends over 21 amino acids. CDR1 is ENHRY and CDR2 is SYGVKD in the germline V gene. Trimming shortened V by 9 bases and J by 2 bases, and 32 bases separated the two germline ends.

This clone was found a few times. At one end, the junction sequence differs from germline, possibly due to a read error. CDR3 sequence reads: CSVEEGSYLF. The CDR3 DNA reads as TGCAGCGTTGAAGAGGGCAGCTACCTCTTC. The gene calls are TRBV29-1 and TRBJ1-2; D is ambiguous. The CDR3 sequence is 10 residues long. Germline CDR1 SQVTM, CDR2 ANQGSEA.

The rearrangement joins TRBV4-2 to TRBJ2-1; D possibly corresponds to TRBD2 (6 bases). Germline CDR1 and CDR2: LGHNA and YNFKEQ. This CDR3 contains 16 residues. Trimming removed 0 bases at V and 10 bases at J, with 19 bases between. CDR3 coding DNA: TGTGCCAGCAGCCAAGATTTGCAGCTGGGGGGTATGGAGCAGTTCTTC. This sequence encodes CASSQDLQLGGMEQFF.

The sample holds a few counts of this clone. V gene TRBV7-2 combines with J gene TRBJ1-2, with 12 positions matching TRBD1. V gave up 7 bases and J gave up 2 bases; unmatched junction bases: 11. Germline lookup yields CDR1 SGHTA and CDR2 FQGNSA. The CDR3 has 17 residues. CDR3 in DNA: TGTGCCAGCACCGCGGGGACAGGGGGCGCGGTAAACTATGGCTACACCTTC. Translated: CASTAGTGGAVNYGYTF.

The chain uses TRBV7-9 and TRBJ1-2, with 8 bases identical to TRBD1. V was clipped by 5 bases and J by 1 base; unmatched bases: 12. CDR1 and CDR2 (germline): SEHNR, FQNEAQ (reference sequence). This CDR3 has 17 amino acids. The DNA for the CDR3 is TGTGCCAGCAGCCCCGTACTTCCGGACAGGGTTAACTATGGCTACACCTTC. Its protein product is CASSPVLPDRVNYGYTF.

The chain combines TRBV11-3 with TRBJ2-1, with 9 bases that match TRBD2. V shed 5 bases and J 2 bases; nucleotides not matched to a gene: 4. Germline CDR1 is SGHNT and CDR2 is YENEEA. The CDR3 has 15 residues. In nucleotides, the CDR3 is TGTGCCAGCAGCCGCGAGCGGGGGGCCTACAATGAGCAGTTCTTC. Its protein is CASSRERGAYNEQFF.

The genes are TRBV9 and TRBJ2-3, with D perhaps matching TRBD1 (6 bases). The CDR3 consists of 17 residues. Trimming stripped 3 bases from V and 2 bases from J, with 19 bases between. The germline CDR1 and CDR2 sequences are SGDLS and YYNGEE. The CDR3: CASSANVQGPPTDTQYF. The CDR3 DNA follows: TGTGCCAGCAGCGCGAACGTACAGGGACCCCCCACAGATACGCAGTATTTT.

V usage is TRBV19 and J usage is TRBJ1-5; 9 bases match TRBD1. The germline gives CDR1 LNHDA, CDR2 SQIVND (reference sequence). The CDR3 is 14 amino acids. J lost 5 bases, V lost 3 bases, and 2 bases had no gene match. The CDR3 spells CASSIRQGDQPQHF. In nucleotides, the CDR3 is TGTGCCAGTAGTATCCGACAGGGGGATCAGCCCCAGCATTTT. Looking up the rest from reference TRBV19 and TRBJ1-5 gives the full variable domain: DGGITQSPKYLFRKEGQNVTLSCEQNLNHDAMYWYRQDPGQGLRLIYYSQIVNDFQKGDIAEGYSVSREKKESFPLTVTSAQKNPTAFYLCASSIRQGDQPQHFGDGTRLSIL.

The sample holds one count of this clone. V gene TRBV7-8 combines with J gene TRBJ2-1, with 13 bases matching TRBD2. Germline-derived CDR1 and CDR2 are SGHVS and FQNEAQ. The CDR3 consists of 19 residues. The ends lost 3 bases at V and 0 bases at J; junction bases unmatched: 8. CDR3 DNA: TGTGCCAGCAGCTTGAGGACTAGCGGGAGAGTTGGCTCCTACAATGAGCAGTTCTTC. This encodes CASSLRTSGRVGSYNEQFF.

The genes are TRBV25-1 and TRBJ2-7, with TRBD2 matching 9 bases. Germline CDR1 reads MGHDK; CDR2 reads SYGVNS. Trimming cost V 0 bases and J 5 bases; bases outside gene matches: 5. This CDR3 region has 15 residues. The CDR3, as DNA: TGTGCCAGCAGTGAATATGGCGGGAGGGCCGACGAGCAGTACTTC. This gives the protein CASSEYGGRADEQYF.

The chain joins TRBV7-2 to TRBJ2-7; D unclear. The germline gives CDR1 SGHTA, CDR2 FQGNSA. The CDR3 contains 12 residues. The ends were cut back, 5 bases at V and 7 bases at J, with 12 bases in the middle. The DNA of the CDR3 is TGTGCCAGCAGCGCCTCCGTGAGGGAGCAGTACTTC. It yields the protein CASSASVREQYF.

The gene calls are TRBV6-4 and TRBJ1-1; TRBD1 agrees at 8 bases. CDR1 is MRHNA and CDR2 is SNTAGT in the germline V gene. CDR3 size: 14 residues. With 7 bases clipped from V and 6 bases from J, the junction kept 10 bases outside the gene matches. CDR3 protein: CASTRTGSFPEAFF. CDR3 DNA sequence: TGTGCCAGCACTAGGACAGGGTCCTTCCCTGAAGCTTTCTTT.

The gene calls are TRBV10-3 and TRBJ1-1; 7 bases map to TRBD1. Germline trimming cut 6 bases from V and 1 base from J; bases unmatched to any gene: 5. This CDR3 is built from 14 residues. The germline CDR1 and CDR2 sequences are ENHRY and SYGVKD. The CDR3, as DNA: TGTGCCATCAGGCCGACAGGGAGGAACACTGAAGCTTTCTTT. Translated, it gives CAIRPTGRNTEAFF.

CDR3 sequence: CATLSRDPGELFF. CDR3 in DNA: TGTGCCACCCTCTCCCGGGATCCCGGGGAGCTGTTTTTT. The chain couples TRBV7-9 to TRBJ2-2, with a weak D call TRBD2 (5 bases). Per germline, CDR1 SEHNR and CDR2 FQNEAQ (reference sequence). The ends were cut back, 10 bases at V and 6 bases at J, with 15 bases in the middle. The CDR3 consists of 13 residues.

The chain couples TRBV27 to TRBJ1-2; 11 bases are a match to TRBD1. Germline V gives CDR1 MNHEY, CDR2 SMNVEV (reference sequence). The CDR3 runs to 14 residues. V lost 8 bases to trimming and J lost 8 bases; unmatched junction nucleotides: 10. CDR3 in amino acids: CASRLTGTGGGYTF. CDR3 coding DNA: TGTGCCAGCCGCTTAACTGGGACAGGGGGAGGCTACACCTTC.

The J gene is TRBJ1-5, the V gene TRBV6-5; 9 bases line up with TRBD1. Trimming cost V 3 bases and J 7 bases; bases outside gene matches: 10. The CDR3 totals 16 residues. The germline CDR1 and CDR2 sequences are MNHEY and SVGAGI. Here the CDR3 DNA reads TGTGCCAGCAGTTATCCCGTACAGGGGGCAGGACAGCCCCAGCATTTT. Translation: CASSYPVQGAGQPQHF.

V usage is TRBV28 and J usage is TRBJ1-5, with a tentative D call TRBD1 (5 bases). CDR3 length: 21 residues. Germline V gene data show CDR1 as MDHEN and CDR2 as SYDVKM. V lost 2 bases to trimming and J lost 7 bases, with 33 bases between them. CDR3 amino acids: CASSLSSFSRPGGYKGQPQHF. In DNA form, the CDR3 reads TGTGCCAGCAGTTTAAGTAGCTTTTCGCGACCTGGGGGGTACAAGGGACAGCCCCAGCATTTT.

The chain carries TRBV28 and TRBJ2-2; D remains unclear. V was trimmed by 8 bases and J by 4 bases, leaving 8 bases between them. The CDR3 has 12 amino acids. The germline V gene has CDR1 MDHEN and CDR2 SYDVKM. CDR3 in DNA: TGTGCCAGCTGTCCAGGCACCGGGGAGCTGTTTTTT. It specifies CASCPGTGELFF. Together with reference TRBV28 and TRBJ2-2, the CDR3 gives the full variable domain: DVKVTQSSRYLVKRTGEKVFLECVQDMDHENMFWYRQDPGLGLRLIYFSYDVKMKEKGDIPEGYSVSREKKERFSLILESASTNQTSMYLCASCPGTGELFFGEGSRLTVL.

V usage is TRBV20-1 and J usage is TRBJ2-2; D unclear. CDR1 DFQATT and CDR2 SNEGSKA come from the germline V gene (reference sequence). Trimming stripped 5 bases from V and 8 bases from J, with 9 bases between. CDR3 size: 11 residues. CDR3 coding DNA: TGCAGTGCTTCCCGTGCGGGGGAGCTGTTTTTT. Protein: CSASRAGELFF.

For the CDR3, the DNA is TGCGCCAGCAGCCAAGGACCCGCCGACTTCTCTGAAAAACTGTTTTTT. Residues: CASSQGPADFSEKLFF. The rearrangement links TRBV4-1 to TRBJ1-4; D unresolved. From germline, CDR1 is MGHRA and CDR2 YSYEKL. V was trimmed by 1 base and J by 7 bases, leaving 16 bases between them. CDR3 length equals 16 residues.

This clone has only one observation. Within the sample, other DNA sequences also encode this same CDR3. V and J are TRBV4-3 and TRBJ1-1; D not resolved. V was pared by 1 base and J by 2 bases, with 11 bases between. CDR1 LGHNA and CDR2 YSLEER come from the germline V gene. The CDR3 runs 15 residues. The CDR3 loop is CASSQVTGGNTEAFF. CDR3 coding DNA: TGCGCCAGCAGCCAAGTGACCGGCGGTAACACTGAAGCTTTCTTT.

The CDR3 sequence is CASSLRSGLGYTF. Here the CDR3 DNA reads TGTGCCAGCAGTTTGAGGAGCGGCCTTGGCTACACCTTC. This chain joins TRBV12-3 or TRBV12-4 and TRBJ1-2; no firm D call. V lost 3 bases and J lost 7, with 12 bases in between. The CDR3 length is 13 residues.

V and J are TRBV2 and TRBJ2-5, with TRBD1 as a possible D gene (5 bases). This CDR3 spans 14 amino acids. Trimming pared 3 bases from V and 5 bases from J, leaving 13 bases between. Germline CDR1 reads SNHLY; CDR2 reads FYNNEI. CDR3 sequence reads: CASSDGWGGETQYF. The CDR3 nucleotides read TGTGCCAGCAGTGACGGTTGGGGCGGTGAGACCCAGTACTTC.

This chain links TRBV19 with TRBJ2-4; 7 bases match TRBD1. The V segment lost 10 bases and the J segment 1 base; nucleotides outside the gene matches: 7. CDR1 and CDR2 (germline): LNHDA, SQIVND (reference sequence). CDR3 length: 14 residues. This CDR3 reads CAKDRLGAKNIQYF. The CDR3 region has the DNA TGTGCCAAGGACAGGTTGGGGGCCAAAAACATTCAGTACTTC.

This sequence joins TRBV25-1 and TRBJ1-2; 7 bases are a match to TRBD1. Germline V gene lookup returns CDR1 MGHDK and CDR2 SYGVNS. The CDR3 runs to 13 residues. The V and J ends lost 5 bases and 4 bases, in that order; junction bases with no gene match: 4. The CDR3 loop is CASSLGGPYGYTF. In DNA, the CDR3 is TGTGCCAGCAGTCTAGGGGGCCCCTATGGCTACACCTTC.

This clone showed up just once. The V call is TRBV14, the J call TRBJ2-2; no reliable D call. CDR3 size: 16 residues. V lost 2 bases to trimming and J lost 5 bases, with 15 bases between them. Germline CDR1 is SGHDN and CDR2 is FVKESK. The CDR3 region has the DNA TGTGCCAGCAGCCAACTATCTCCTTCTAGGACCGGGGAGCTGTTTTTT. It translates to CASSQLSPSRTGELFF. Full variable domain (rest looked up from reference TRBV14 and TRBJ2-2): EAGVTQFPSHSVIEKGQTVTLRCDPISGHDNLYWYRRVMGKEIKFLLHFVKESKQDESGMPNNRFLAERTGGTYSTLKVQPAELEDSGVYFCASSQLSPSRTGELFFGEGSRLTVL.

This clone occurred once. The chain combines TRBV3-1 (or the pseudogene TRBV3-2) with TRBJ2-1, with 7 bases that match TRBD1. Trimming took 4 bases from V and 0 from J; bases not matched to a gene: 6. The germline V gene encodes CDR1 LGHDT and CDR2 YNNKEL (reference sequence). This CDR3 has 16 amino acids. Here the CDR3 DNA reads TGTGCCAGCAGCCCACGGACAGGCCTCTCCTACAATGAGCAGTTCTTC. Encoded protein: CASSPRTGLSYNEQFF.